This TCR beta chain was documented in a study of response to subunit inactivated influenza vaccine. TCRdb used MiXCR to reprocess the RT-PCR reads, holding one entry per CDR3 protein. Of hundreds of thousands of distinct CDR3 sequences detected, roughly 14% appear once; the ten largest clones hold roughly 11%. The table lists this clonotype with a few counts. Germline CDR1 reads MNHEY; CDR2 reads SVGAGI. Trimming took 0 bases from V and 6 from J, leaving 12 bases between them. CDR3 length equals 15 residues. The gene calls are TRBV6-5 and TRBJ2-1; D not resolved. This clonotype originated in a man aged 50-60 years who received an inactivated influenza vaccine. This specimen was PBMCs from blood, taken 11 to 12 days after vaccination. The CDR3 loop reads CASSYSPGPINEQFF. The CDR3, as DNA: TGTGCCAGCAGTTACTCCCCCGGACCAATCAATGAGCAGTTCTTC.